This T cell receptor (beta chain) comes out of a study of blood T cell repertoires in COVID-19. CDR3 length: 12 residues. V was shortened by 6 bases and J by 9 bases, with 12 bases between the two germline ends. The germline V gene has CDR1 ENHRY and CDR2 SYGVKD. The repertoire was sequenced with immunoSEQ multiplex PCR; TCRdb's copy has only in-frame clones and lacks some. The table lists over 200,000 clones, 70% to 90% of them singletons. The sample was peripheral blood. The clonotype was recovered from a woman aged 40 to 55 who had recovered from COVID-19. The rearrangement links TRBV10-3 to TRBJ2-1; D possibly corresponds to TRBD2 (6 bases). The CDR3 coding sequence is TGTGCCATCAGGGGGACGGGGGTTGAGCAGTTCTTC. Translating it yields CAIRGTGVEQFF.